A single T cell receptor (beta chain) is shown here with its context. This clonotype was observed a handful of times. Its recognized antigen is unknown. One base away there is no much larger clone; base qualities are not given. The roughly 42 donors, aged about 6 to 100 years, were systemically healthy Caucasian individuals from Russia. Around 9.7 milliliters of peripheral blood were collected from each donor into EDTA-treated Vacutainer tubes. PBMCs were isolated by Ficoll-Paque density-gradient centrifugation, with at least 6 million obtained per sample. Total RNA was extracted from PBMCs with Trizol reagent, with at least 6 micrograms obtained per sample. Naive CD45RAhigh/CD27high T cell percentages were measured by flow cytometry on a PBMC aliquot from every donor. The data originate from a study of blood T cells in healthy people across ages (dated by TCRdb to the mid-2010s). In terms of the full investigation: In model experiments, template switching captured about one uniquely barcoded TCR beta cDNA molecule for every two T cells. Using deep sequencing normalized with unique cDNA molecular identifiers, the study measured how TCR beta repertoire diversity changes with age. The donors were divided into four age groups: young (average about 16 years), middle-aged (about 40), aged (about 62) and long-lived (82). To avoid experimental bias, donors of different ages were spread randomly across the sequencing lanes. For two donors (one aged 18 to 30 and one aged 80 or older), the study analyzed two additional independent replicas of 1 million unique cDNA reads from the same blood draw.

The CDR3 covers 11 residues, taking in both the cysteine and the phenylalanine. Just the 33-base CDR3 DNA is kept, in frame starting at base 1. A distance of 10 bases separates the germline ends of V and J, which lose 6 bases and 10 bases respectively. Libraries were constructed by 5' RACE. This sample was sequenced with an Illumina HiSeq 2500. A second PCR of roughly 7 to 12 cycles was performed with a sample-barcoded 5' primer and a J-beta primer mix. Each TCR beta cDNA molecule received a unique molecular identifier from a template-switch 5' adaptor carrying 12 random nucleotides. Each sample yielded at least 3 million CDR3-containing paired-end reads. First-strand cDNA was synthesized from all RNA with the Mint cDNA synthesis kit, primed by a TRBC-specific oligonucleotide. Following uracil-DNA glycosylase treatment, a first 18-cycle PCR with universal primers M1SS and BC2_uni_R was performed on all cDNA. As for the original processing: For normalization, 1 million high-quality reads, each with a distinct molecular identifier, were randomly selected from each sample. Reads with shared molecular identifiers were discarded instead of being binned into consensus sequences. MiTCR, with a Q25 quality threshold and the strictest error-elimination algorithm, was used for CDR3 identification, clonotype clustering and error correction. A nonparametric unseen species model with Euler transformation was used to estimate a lower bound on total TCR beta diversity. The public reads were run again by TCRdb, first through fastp at Q25 and then through MiXCR, and only productive beta chains were kept. Every entry covers one CDR3 protein and lists the most common genes and DNA from its rows. TCRdb's processing, not the authors', yielded these V and J calls. The sample records about 900,000 distinct CDR3 sequences, 60% to 80% of which are singletons. 25% to 35% of the sample is taken by the ten largest.

Results and caveats for the whole study, not just this receptor: The CMV infection status of donors was not known, potentially confounding age-related changes in expanded clonotypes. Observed TCR beta diversity per million T cells fell roughly linearly with age, and a significant reduction was already apparent by age around 36. A strong correlation was found between observed TCR beta diversity and the percentage of naive T cells measured by flow cytometry. Bulk unsorted PBMC profiling prevented conclusive comparison of naive and antigen-experienced compartments. Compared with the aged group, more naive CD4+ T cells, fewer expanded clones and increased TCR diversity were shown by the long-lived group, suggesting age selection. Total diversity estimates from one million sequenced T cells were considered lower bounds and underestimates.

Input material: blood. The chain employs TRBV12-3 or TRBV12-4 and TRBJ2-1, with an unclear D gene assignment. The sequence was obtained from a man under 40 in good health. The CDR3 amino acid sequence is: CASRWTAEQFF. The DNA reads as follows: TGTGCCAGCAGATGGACGGCAGAGCAGTTCTTC.